This T cell receptor (beta chain) was identified in a study of T cells expressing NK-cell markers. As for the study in general: All TCR beta repertoires analysed originated from sorted CD3+CD56+NKG2C+, CD3+CD56+NKG2C- and CD3+CD56-NKG2C+ T cells.

Study conclusions and caveats: For six donors, the dominant NKG2C+ clonotypes made up 1.0-7.0% of their CD8+ T cells. Researchers report these clonotypes also headed the CD3+CD56-NKG2C+ fraction in a handful of donors.

From its re-call of the 5' RACE reads, TCRdb lists each CDR3 protein once, without DNA. The sample has about 180,000 distinct CDR3 sequences, and its top ten clones hold around a sixth. Comments on this clonotype: No antigen is known for it.

The material sequenced was blood T cells: a sorted CD56 or NKG2C T cell subset, CD4+ or CD8+ T cells, or bulk PBMC T cells (not recorded which). This TCR derives from a woman aged 18 to 75 in good health.

The CDR3 sequence is CASSYQAPGTSGTYEQYF. This chain joins TRBV6-5 and TRBJ2-7; TCRdb picks TRBD2, but there is no DNA to check that call. Germline CDR1 and CDR2: MNHEY and SVGAGI. This CDR3 region has 18 residues.